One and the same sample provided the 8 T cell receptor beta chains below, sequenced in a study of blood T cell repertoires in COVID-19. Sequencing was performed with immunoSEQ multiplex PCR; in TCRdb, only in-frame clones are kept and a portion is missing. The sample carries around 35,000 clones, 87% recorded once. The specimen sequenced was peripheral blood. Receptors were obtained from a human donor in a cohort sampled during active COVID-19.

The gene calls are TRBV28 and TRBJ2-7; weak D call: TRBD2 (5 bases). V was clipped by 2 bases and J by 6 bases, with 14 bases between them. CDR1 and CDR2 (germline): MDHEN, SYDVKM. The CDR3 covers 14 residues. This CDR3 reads CASSLRLASGEQYF. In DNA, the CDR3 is TGTGCCAGCAGTTTAAGGCTAGCCTCGGGCGAGCAGTACTTC.

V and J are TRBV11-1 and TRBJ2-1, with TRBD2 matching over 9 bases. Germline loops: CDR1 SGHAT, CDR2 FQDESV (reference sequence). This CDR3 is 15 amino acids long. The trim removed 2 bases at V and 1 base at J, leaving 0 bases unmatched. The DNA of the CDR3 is TGTGCCAGCAGCTTAACTAGCGGGTCCTACAATGAGCAGTTCTTC. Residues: CASSLTSGSYNEQFF.

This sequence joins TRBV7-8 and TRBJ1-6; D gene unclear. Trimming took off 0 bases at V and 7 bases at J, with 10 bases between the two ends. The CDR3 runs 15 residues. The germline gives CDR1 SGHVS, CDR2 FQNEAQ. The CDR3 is CASSLANSLNSPLHF. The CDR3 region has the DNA TGTGCCAGCAGCTTAGCCAACAGTCTAAATTCACCCCTCCACTTT.

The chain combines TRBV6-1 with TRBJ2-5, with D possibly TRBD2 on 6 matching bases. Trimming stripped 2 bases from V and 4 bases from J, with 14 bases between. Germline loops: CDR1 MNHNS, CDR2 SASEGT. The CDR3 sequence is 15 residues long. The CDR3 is CASSEFGEVRETQYF. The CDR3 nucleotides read TGTGCCAGCAGTGAATTTGGGGAGGTCCGAGAGACCCAGTACTTC.

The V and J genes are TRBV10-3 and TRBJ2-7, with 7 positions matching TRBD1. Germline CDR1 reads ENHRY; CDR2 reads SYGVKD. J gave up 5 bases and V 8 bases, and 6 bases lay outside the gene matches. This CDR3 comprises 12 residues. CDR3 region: CAIAWQGDEQYF. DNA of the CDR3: TGTGCCATCGCCTGGCAGGGGGACGAGCAGTACTTC.

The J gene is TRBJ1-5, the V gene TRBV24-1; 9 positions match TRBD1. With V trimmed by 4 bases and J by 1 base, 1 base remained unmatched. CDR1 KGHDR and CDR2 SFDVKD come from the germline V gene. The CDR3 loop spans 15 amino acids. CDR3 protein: CATSEQGASNQPQHF. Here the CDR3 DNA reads TGTGCCACCAGTGAACAGGGGGCGAGCAATCAGCCCCAGCATTTT.

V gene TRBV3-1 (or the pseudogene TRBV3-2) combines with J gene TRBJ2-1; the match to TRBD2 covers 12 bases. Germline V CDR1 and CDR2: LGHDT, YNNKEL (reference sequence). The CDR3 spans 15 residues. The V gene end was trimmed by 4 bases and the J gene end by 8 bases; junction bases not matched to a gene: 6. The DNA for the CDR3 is TGTGCCAGCAGCCGCCGGACTAGCGGGGTTTATGAGCAGTTCTTC. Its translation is CASSRRTSGVYEQFF.

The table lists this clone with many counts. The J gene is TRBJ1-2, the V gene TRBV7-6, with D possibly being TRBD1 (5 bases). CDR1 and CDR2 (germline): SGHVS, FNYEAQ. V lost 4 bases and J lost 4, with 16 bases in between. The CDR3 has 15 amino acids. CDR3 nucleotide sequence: TGTGCCAGCAGCTCCCAGGCCGGGGGGAGCTATGGCTACACCTTC. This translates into CASSSQAGGSYGYTF.